Described below is a single T cell receptor (beta chain) sequence and its context. The target of this receptor is not known. No base quality values were provided; no much bigger clone lies one nucleotide off. This record comes from a study of blood T cell repertoires in COVID-19 (dated by TCRdb to the early 2020s). Regarding the study in general: Samples from collaborators originated in the United States, Italy and Spain and spanned both the acute and convalescent phases of COVID-19. The samples were drawn from two sources: the first 160 participants of the ongoing ImmuneRACE study, and 950 to 1,500 subjects contributed by 6 global collaborators. Deeply sampled blood TCRbeta repertoires from subjects exposed to, actively infected with, or recovered from COVID-19 were included in the dataset. Where HLA class I and class II types were available, the types were taken from metadata supplied by the sample provider, not from assay-based typing. Nearly every sample came with metadata listing a de-identified subject ID, COVID-19 status, age in years and sex. The repertoires were made available in a free public database intended to serve as a resource for research on the immune response to SARS-CoV-2. The material from the prospective study consisted of cDNA or gDNA derived from T cells, B-cell-depleted T cells, or PBMCs. Here is what the overall study found, with its caveats: How much clinical and demographic metadata was included differed by source and by participant, and the metadata was provided uncurated.

A second Seattle source provided samples from volunteer blood donors who had recovered from COVID-19. Each collaborating institution followed its own protocols to collect whole blood in K2EDTA tubes. For TCRbeta analysis, collaborators shipped samples in one of three forms: frozen whole blood, isolated PBMCs, or DNA extracted from either of those sample types. V loses 10 bases, J loses 6 bases, and the germline ends lie 19 bases apart. From cysteine to phenylalanine, the CDR3 is 13 amino acids long. The sequence is cut down to CDR3 DNA, 39 bases in frame from base 1. Based on the germline V gene (reference sequence), the CDR1 and CDR2 sequences are LNHDA and SQIVND. The immunoSEQ Assay, a bias-controlled multiplex PCR, was used to amplify TCRbeta CDR3 regions from genomic DNA. The original pipeline was this. Within the assay, amplification of reference gene primers was used to estimate how many nucleated cells each sample contained. Sequence reads were collapsed and filtered to measure the absolute abundance of every unique TCRbeta CDR3 rearrangement. For each sample, productive Simpson clonality was calculated by taking the square root of Simpson's diversity index across productive rearrangements. TCRdb limited this immuneACCESS table to in-frame rearrangements with V and J called. A share of clones is missing; checked studies link under half to unresolved V genes, and the rest is unexplained. V and J calls and clone size are as listed in that table; D and trimming were resolved from the DNA. This sample is represented by approximately 310,000 clones; around 87% of them were singletons. The ten largest make up less than 9.5% of the sample.

The sample consisted of peripheral blood. The chain is assembled from TRBV19 and TRBJ2-7, and possibly TRBD2, on 7 matching bases. This sequence was found in a woman in her fifties or sixties who had recovered from COVID-19. The CDR3 sequence is CATRGRGSLEQYF. The nucleotide sequence reads TGTGCCACCCGGGGGCGGGGGTCCCTCGAGCAGTACTTC.